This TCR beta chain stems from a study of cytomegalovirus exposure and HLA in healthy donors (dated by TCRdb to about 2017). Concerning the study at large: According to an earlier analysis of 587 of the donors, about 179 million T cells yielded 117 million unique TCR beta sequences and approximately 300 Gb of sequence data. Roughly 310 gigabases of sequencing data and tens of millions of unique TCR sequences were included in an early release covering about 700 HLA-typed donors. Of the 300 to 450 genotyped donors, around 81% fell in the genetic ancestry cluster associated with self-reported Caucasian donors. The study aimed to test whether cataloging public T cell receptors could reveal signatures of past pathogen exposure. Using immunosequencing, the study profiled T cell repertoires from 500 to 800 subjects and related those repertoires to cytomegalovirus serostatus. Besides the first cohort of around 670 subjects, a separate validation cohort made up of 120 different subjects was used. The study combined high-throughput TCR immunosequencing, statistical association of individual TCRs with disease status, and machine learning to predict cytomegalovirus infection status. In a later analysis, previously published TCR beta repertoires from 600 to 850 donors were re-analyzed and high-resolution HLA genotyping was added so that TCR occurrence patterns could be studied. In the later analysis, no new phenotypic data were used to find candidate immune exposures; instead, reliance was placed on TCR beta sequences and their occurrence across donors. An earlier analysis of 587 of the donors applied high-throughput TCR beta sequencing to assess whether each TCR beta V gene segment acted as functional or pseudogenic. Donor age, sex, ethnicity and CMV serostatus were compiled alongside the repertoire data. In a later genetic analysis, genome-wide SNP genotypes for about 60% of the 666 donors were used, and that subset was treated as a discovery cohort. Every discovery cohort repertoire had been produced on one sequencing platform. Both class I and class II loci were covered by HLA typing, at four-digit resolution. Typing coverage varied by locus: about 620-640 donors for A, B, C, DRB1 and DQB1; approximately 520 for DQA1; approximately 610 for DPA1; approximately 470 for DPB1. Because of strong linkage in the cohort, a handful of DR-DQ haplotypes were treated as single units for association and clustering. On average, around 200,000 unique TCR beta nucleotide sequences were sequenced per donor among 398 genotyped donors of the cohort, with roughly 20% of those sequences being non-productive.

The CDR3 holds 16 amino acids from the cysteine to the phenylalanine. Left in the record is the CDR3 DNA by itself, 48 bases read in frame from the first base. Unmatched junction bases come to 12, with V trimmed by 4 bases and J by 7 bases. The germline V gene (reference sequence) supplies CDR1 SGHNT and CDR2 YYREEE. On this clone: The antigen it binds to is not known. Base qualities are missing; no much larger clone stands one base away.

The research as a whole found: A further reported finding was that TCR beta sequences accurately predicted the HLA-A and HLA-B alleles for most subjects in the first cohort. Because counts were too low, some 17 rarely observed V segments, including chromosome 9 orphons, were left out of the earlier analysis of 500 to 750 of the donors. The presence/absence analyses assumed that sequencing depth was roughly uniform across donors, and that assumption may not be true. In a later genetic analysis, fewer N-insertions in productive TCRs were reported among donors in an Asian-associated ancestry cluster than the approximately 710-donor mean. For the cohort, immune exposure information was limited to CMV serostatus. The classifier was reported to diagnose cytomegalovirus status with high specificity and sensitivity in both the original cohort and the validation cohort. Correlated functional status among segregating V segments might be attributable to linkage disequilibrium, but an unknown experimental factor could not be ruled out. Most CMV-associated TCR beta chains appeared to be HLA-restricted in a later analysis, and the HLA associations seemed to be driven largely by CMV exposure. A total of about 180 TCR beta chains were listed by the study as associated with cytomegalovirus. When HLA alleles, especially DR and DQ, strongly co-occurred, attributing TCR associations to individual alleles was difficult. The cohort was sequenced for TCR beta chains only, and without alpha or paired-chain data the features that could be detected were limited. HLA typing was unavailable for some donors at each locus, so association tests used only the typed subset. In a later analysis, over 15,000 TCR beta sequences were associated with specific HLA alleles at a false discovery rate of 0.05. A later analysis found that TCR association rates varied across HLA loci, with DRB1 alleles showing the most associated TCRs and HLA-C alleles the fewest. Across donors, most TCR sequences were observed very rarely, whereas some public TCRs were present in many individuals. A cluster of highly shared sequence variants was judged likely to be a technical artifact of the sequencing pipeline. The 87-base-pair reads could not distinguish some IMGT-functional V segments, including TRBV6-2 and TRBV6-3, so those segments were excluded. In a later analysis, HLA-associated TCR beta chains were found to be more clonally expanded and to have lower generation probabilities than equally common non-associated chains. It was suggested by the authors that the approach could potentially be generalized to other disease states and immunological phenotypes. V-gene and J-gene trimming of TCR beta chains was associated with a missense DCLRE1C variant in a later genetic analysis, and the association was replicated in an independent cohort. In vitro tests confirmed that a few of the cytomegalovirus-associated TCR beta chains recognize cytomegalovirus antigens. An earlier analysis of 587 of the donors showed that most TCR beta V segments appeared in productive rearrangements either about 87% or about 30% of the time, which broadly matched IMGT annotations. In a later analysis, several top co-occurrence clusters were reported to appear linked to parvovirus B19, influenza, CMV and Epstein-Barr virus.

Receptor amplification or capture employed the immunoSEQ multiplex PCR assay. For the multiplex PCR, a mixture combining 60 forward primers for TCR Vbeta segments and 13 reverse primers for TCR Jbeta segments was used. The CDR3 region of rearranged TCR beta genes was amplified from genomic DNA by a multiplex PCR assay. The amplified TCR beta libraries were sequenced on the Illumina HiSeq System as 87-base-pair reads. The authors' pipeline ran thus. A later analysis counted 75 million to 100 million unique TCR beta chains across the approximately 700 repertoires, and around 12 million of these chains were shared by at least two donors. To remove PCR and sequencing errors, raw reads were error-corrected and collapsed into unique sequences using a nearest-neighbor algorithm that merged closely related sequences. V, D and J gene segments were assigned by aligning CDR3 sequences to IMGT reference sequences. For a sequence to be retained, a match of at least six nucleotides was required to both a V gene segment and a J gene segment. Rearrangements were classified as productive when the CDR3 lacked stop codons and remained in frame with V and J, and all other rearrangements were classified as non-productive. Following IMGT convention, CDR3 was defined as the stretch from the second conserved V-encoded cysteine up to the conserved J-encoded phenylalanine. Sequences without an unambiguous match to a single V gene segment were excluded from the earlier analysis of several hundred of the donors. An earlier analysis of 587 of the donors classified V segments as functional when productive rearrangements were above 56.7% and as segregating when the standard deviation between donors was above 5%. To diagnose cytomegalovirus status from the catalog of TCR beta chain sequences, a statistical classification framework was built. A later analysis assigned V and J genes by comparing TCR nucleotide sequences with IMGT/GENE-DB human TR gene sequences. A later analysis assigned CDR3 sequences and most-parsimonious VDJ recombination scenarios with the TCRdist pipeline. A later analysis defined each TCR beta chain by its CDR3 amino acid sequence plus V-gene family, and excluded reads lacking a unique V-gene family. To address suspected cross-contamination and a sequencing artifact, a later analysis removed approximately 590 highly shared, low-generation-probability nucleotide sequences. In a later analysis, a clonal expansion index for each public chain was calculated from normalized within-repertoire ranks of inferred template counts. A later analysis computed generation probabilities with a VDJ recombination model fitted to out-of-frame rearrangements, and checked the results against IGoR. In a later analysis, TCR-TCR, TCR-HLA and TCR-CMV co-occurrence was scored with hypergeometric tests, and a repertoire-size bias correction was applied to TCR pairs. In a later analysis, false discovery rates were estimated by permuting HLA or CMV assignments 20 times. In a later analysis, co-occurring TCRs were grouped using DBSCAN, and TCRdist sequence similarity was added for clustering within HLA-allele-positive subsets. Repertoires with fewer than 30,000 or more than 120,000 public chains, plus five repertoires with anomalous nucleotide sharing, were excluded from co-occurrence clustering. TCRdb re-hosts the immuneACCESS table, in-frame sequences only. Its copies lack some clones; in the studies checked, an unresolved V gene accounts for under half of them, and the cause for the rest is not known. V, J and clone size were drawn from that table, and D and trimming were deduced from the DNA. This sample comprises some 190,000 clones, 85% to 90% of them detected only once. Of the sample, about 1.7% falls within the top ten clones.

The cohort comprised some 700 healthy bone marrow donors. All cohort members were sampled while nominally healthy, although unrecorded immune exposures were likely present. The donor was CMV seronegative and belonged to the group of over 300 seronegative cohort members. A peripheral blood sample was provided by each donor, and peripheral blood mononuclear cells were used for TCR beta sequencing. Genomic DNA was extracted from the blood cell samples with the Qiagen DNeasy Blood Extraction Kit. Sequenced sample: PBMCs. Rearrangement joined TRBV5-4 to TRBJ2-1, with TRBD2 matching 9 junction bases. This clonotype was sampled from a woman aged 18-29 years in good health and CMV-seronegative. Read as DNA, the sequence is TGTGCCAGCAGCCATGCGGCTAGCGGGAAATTGAATGAGCAGTTCTTC. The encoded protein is CASSHAASGKLNEQFF. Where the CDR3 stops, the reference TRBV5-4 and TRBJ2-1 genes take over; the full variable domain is ETGVTQSPTHLIKTRGQQVTLRCSSQSGHNTVSWYQQALGQGPQFIFQYYREEENGRGNFPPRFSGLQFPNYSSELNVNALELDDSALYLCASSHAASGKLNEQFFGPGTRLTVL.